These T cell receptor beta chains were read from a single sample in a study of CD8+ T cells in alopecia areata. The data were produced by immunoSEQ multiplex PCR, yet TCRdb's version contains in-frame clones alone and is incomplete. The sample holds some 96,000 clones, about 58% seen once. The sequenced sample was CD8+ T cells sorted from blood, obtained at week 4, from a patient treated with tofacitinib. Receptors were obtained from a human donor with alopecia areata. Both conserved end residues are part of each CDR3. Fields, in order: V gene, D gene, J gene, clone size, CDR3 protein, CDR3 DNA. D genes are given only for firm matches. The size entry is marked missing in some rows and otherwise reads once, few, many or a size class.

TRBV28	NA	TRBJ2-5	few	CASSFEQTQYF	TGTGCCAGCAGTTTTGAACAGACCCAGTACTTC
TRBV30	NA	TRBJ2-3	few	CAWSDGTTSTDTQYF	TGTGCCTGGAGTGACGGGACCACTTCCACAGATACGCAGTATTTT
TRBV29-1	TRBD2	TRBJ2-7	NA	CSVEDTRGGRYEQYF	TGCAGCGTTGAAGATACGCGGGGGGGACGCTACGAGCAGTACTTC
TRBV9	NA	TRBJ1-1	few	CASSVGVQTTEAFF	TGTGCCAGCAGCGTAGGCGTCCAGACCACTGAAGCTTTCTTT
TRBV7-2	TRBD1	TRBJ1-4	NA	CASSSTGMGEKLFF	TGTGCCAGCAGCTCGACAGGGATGGGGGAAAAACTGTTTTTT
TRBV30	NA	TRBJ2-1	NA	CAWSKPVSYNEQFF	TGTGCCTGGAGTAAGCCGGTTTCCTACAATGAGCAGTTCTTC
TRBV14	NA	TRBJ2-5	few	CASSQGGGSRETQYF	TGTGCCAGCAGCCAAGGTGGGGGCTCCCGGGAGACCCAGTACTTC
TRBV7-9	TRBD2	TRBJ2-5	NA	CASSSEGRVETQYF	TGTGCCAGCAGCTCCGAGGGGAGGGTAGAGACCCAGTACTTC
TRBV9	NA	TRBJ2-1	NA	CASSPDPRDEQFF	TGTGCCAGCAGCCCGGACCCTAGGGATGAGCAGTTCTTC
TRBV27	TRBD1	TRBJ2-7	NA	CASSTRDRVDEQYF	TGTGCCAGCAGTACCCGGGACAGGGTGGACGAGCAGTACTTC
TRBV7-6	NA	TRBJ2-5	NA	CASSLGIVQETQYF	TGTGCCAGCAGCTTAGGGATAGTCCAAGAGACCCAGTACTTC
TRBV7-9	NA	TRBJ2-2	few	CASSTFTGELFF	TGTGCCAGCAGCACCTTCACCGGGGAGCTGTTTTTT
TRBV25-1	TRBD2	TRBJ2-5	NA	CASSTGLAVQETQYF	TGTGCCAGCAGTACGGGACTAGCGGTCCAAGAGACCCAGTACTTC
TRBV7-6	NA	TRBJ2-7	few	CASSPGPSYEQYF	TGTGCCAGCAGTCCGGGTCCGTCCTACGAGCAGTACTTC
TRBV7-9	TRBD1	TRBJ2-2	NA	CASSSRDRGIFGELFF	TGTGCCAGCAGCTCCCGGGACAGGGGCATCTTCGGGGAGCTGTTTTTT
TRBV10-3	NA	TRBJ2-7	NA	CAISGDGRTLYEQYF	TGTGCCATCAGTGGGGACGGCAGGACCCTATACGAGCAGTACTTC
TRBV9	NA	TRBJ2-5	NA	CASSVEGRRQETQYF	TGTGCCAGCAGCGTAGAGGGCCGAAGGCAAGAGACCCAGTACTTC
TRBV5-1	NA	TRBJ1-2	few	CASSLWEGDYGYTF	TGCGCCAGCAGCTTGTGGGAAGGGGATTATGGCTACACCTTC
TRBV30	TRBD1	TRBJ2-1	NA	CAWGNRDRPYNEQFF	TGTGCCTGGGGTAACCGGGACAGACCCTACAATGAGCAGTTCTTC
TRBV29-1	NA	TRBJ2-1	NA	CSVAGGGYNEQFF	TGCAGCGTTGCGGGGGGCGGCTACAATGAGCAGTTCTTC
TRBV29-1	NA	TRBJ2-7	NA	CSVEDPHSYEQYF	TGCAGCGTTGAAGATCCCCACAGTTACGAGCAGTACTTC
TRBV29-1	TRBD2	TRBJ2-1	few	CSVEGGGGTYNEQFF	TGCAGCGTTGAAGGGGGGGGAGGAACCTACAATGAGCAGTTCTTC
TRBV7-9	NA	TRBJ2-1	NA	CASSPTGIYNEQFF	TGTGCCAGCAGCCCCACAGGAATCTACAATGAGCAGTTCTTC
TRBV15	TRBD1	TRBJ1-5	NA	CATSRTGGQQPQHF	TGTGCCACCAGCAGGACAGGGGGTCAGCAGCCCCAGCATTTT
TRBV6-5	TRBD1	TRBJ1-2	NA	CASSYSSQGYYGYTF	TGTGCCAGCAGTTACTCGTCACAGGGGTACTATGGCTACACCTTC
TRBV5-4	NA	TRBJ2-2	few	CASSLFPGELFF	TGTGCCAGCAGCTTGTTTCCCGGGGAGCTGTTTTTT
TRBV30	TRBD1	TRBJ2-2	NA	CAWSLGTGFAGELFF	TGTGCCTGGAGCCTAGGGACAGGGTTCGCCGGGGAGCTGTTTTTT
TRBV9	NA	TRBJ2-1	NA	CAPMGRDCQGEQFF	TGTGCCCCGATGGGCAGGGACTGTCAAGGTGAGCAGTTCTTC
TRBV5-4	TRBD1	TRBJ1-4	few	CASSSSQQGDEKLFF	TGTGCCAGCAGCTCGTCGCAACAGGGGGATGAAAAACTGTTTTTT
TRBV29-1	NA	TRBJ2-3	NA	CSGYTDTQYF	TGCAGCGGATACACAGATACGCAGTATTTT
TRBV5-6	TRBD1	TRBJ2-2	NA	CASSLVRGRTGELFF	TGTGCCAGCAGCTTGGTCAGGGGGCGGACCGGGGAGCTGTTTTTT
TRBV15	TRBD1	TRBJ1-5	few	CATSRRDRGPSNQPQHF	TGTGCCACCAGCAGAAGAGACAGGGGGCCTAGCAATCAGCCCCAGCATTTT
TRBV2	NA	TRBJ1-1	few	CASSDPTQPSPTEAFF	TGTGCCAGCAGTGACCCCACTCAGCCCAGTCCCACTGAAGCTTTCTTT
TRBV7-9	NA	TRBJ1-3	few	CASSFVRGRGEGNTIYF	TGTGCCAGCAGCTTTGTGCGTGGCAGGGGCGAAGGAAACACCATATATTTT
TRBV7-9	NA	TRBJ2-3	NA	CASSLARGEQYF	TGTGCCAGCAGCTTAGCGAGAGGAGAGCAGTATTTT
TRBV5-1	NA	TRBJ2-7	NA	CASSPDSSYEQYF	TGCGCCAGCAGCCCCGACAGCTCCTACGAGCAGTACTTC
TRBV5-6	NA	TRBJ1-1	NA	CASSSLLNTEAFF	TGTGCCAGCAGCTCACTACTGAACACTGAAGCTTTCTTT
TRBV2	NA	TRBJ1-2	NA	CARQGYGYTF	TGTGCCAGGCAGGGCTATGGCTACACCTTC
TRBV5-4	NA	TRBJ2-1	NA	CASSSRDLLNEQFF	TGTGCCAGCAGCTCCCGGGACCTTCTGAATGAGCAGTTCTTC
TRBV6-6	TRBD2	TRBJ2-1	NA	CASSYSLAGGHNEQFF	TGTGCCAGCAGTTACTCTCTAGCGGGGGGACACAATGAGCAGTTCTTC
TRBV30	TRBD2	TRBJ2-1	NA	CAWRLAGGGNEQFF	TGTGCCTGGAGACTAGCGGGAGGGGGCAATGAGCAGTTCTTC
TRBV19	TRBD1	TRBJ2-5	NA	CASSTGQGDQETQYF	TGTGCCAGTAGCACGGGGCAGGGGGATCAAGAGACCCAGTACTTC
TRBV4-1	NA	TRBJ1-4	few	CASSPSEGPVEKLFF	TGCGCCAGCAGCCCGTCGGAGGGTCCGGTTGAAAAACTGTTTTTT
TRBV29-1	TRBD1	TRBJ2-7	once	CSVEDGQGASYEQYF	TGCAGCGTTGAAGACGGACAGGGGGCCTCATACGAGCAGTACTTC
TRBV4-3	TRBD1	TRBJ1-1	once	CASSEAGTGENTEAFF	TGCGCCAGCAGCGAGGCCGGGACAGGAGAGAACACTGAAGCTTTCTTT
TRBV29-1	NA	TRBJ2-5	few	CSVEGARSQETQYF	TGCAGCGTTGAAGGGGCCAGGAGCCAAGAGACCCAGTACTTC
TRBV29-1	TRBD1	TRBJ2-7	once	CSVTGANEQYF	TGCAGCGTAACAGGGGCGAACGAGCAGTACTTC
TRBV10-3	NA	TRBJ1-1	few	CAIRYTNTEAFF	TGTGCCATCAGGTACACGAACACTGAAGCTTTCTTT
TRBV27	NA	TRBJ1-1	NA	CASSLYLNTEAFF	TGTGCCAGCAGTTTATATTTGAACACTGAAGCTTTCTTT
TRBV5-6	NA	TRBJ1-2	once	CASSLGTGPDGYTF	TGTGCCAGCAGCTTGGGAACGGGACCCGATGGCTACACCTTC